This is a list of T cell receptor beta chains from one sample in a study of cytotoxic CD8 clonotypes in ibrutinib-treated CLL. The protocol was immunoSEQ multiplex PCR, while the TCRdb copy is restricted to in-frame clones and leaves out a portion. The sample includes approximately 300,000 clones, around four fifths of them seen just once. The sequencing here drew on PBMCs, taken before ibrutinib treatment. The origin of the receptors is a human donor with chronic lymphocytic leukemia. Each CDR3 is given with its conserved first and last residue.

CDR3aa	v_gene	j_gene
CAIGLAGVYEQYF	TRBV10-3	TRBJ2-7
CASSKGTGGWYEQYF	TRBV27	TRBJ2-7
CASSYNSGANVLTF	TRBV25-1	TRBJ2-6
CASSPRESSYNEQFF	TRBV18	TRBJ2-1
CASSYWGIATHNEQFF	TRBV6-5	TRBJ2-1
CASSVDGRLAKNIQYF	TRBV9	TRBJ2-4
CASSLNGVSTDTQYF	TRBV5-1	TRBJ2-3
CASSLWEETQYF	TRBV5-8	TRBJ2-5
CASSQDYISKEKLFF	TRBV4-3	TRBJ1-4
CASSPTGKDTQYF	TRBV6-5	TRBJ2-3
CASSLGLAGDWYNEQFF	TRBV5-4	TRBJ2-1
CAWSVWVSGAQETQYF	TRBV30	TRBJ2-5
CAISESGQNTEAFF	TRBV10-3	TRBJ1-1
CASSSVGEQYF	TRBV13	TRBJ2-7
CASSVEQGSYNEQFF	TRBV9	TRBJ2-1
CASGPGQSYEQYF	TRBV28	TRBJ2-7
CASSYGGLAQYF	TRBV6-6	TRBJ2-3
CSVAEGEQFF	TRBV29-1	TRBJ2-1
CASSNSLAAIYNEQFF	TRBV19	TRBJ2-1
CASSQVVMGNEKLFF	TRBV4-3	TRBJ1-4
CSVEISLGETQYF	TRBV29-1	TRBJ2-5
CASSEESAFNYGYTF	TRBV2	TRBJ1-2
CASSHRQYTDTQYF	TRBV4-3	TRBJ2-3
CASSQTLGDEQYF	TRBV4-1	TRBJ2-7
CASSLTGAGNEKLFF	TRBV5-4	TRBJ1-4
CASSWFRDLAKNIQYF	TRBV28	TRBJ2-4
CASSLGVGGYTF	TRBV7-9	TRBJ1-2
CATSRDVNGRFDEQFF	TRBV15	TRBJ2-1
CASSLPTSGYEQYF	TRBV5-6	TRBJ2-7
CAWKGGAGADTQYF	TRBV30	TRBJ2-3
CASSLARDRLGPQHF	TRBV7-2	TRBJ1-5
CASSPGQGAYNEQFF	TRBV5-1	TRBJ2-1
CASSATPRSGNTIYF	TRBV7-6	TRBJ1-3
CATLLGNGYTF	TRBV6-5	TRBJ1-2
CASSERWVSEQFF	TRBV2	TRBJ2-1
CASMVMGADEQYF	TRBV28	TRBJ2-7
CAWSPKLGQGVAEAFF	TRBV30	TRBJ1-1
CASSSGGRWGNEQFF	TRBV19	TRBJ2-1
CASSLAPLGGRALGTQYF	TRBV7-8	TRBJ2-5
CASSLIQRYEQYF	TRBV28	TRBJ2-7